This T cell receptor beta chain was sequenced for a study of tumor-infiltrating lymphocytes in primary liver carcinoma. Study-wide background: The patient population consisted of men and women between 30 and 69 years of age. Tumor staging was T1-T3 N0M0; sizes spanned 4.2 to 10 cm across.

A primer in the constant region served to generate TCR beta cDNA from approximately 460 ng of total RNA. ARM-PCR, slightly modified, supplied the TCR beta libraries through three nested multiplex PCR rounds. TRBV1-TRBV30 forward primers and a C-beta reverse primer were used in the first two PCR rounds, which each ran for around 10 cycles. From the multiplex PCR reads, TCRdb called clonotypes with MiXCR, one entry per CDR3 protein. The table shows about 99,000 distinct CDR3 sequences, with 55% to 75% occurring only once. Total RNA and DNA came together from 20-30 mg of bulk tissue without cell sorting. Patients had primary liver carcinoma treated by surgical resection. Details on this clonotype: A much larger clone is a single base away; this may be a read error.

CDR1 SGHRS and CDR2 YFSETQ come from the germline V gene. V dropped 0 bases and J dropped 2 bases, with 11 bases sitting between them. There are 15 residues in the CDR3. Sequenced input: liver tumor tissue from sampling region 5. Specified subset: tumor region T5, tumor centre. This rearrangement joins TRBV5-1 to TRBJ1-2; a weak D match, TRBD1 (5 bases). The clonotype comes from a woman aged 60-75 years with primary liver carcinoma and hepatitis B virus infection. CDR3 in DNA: TGCGCCAGCAGCTTGGGACAGCATGGAAACTATGGCTACACCTTC. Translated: CASSLGQHGNYGYTF.